This entry lists 20 T cell receptor beta chains sequenced from one sample in a study of regulatory T cells in long-lasting Graves disease. Through Arm-PCR of CDR3 regions and iRepertoire HTBI primers, TCR beta libraries were built. TCRdb re-called the multiplex PCR reads through MiXCR, storing one row per CDR3 protein. This repertoire shows around 480,000 distinct CDR3 sequences, 15% to 20% found once; its top ten account for 12%. Time point reported: newly diagnosed GD, antithyroid drugs for less than 3 months. PBMCs provided the RNA from which the TCR library was made. The same specimen was also included in a second study, on T cells in Graves' hyperthyroidism and ophthalmopathy.

Source: peripheral blood mononuclear cells (PBMCs), taken at new diagnosis, from a patient treated with antithyroid drugs. The receptors here all came from a man between 40 and 49 years old with Graves disease.

This clonotype was counted ten times or more. This CDR3 is CATSRGGTSGRIDTQYF. For the CDR3, the DNA is TGTGCCACCAGCAGAGGGGGGACTAGCGGGAGAATAGATACGCAGTATTTT. The chain is built from TRBV15 and TRBJ2-3, with 14 bases matching TRBD2. The CDR3 is made up of 17 amino acids. Germline assignment: CDR1 LNHNV and CDR2 YYDKDF (reference sequence). The V segment lost 1 base and the J segment 5 bases; nucleotides outside the gene matches: 5. The entire variable domain, with the rest obtained from reference TRBV15 and TRBJ2-3, is as follows: DAMVIQNPRYQVTQFGKPVTLSCSQTLNHNVMYWYQQKSSQAPKLLFHYYDKDFNNEADTPDNFQSRRPNTSFCFLDIRSPGLGDTAMYLCATSRGGTSGRIDTQYFGPGTRLTVL.

This clonotype was detected many times. This chain links TRBV28 with TRBJ2-1, with 10 bases aligning to TRBD1. CDR1 MDHEN and CDR2 SYDVKM come from the germline V gene. V lost 1 base and J lost 10; bases outside the gene matches: 7. There are 15 residues in the CDR3. The CDR3 DNA reads as TGTGCCAGCAGTTTATCCCGGACAGGGGGTGGGGAGCAGTTCTTC. Protein sequence: CASSLSRTGGGEQFF.

This clonotype occurred many times. The V and J genes are TRBV28 and TRBJ2-1; tentative D call: TRBD2 (6 bases). The germline CDR1 and CDR2 sequences are MDHEN and SYDVKM. The CDR3 extends over 16 amino acids. Trimming removed 1 base from V and 3 bases from J, with 13 bases in between. This CDR3 reads CASSLSGLSHYNEQFF. CDR3 in DNA: TGTGCCAGCAGTTTATCCGGACTATCCCACTACAATGAGCAGTTCTTC.

This clonotype was seen many times. The V gene is TRBV10-3, the J gene TRBJ2-5; perhaps TRBD2 as D (5 bases). The germline V gene encodes CDR1 ENHRY and CDR2 SYGVKD. There are 13 residues in the CDR3. Between the trimmed V and J ends, which lost 6 bases and 3 bases, there was a span of 11 bases. The CDR3 DNA reads TGTGCCATCAGCAGTTCGGGGAAAGAGACCCAGTACTTC. Residues: CAISSSGKETQYF.

There are a few counts of this clonotype. Written as DNA, the CDR3 is TGTGCCAGCAGCATCGGTACAGAGAATTCACCCCTCCACTTT. Encoded protein: CASSIGTENSPLHF. The chain has TRBV9 and TRBJ1-6; D call uncertain. The CDR3 has 14 amino acids. Germline assignment: CDR1 SGDLS and CDR2 YYNGEE. Deletions cut 4 bases from V and 7 bases from J, with 12 bases between.

The chain joins TRBV29-1 to TRBJ1-2, with D hard to call. V was trimmed by 3 bases and J by 0 bases, leaving 14 bases between them. Germline loops: CDR1 SQVTM, CDR2 ANQGSEA. The CDR3 has 15 residues. CDR3: CSVDKTLRSNYGYTF. CDR3 nucleotide sequence: TGCAGCGTTGATAAGACGTTGAGATCTAACTATGGCTACACCTTC.

This clonotype was seen repeatedly, ten times or more. This chain connects TRBV28 to TRBJ1-5; 9 bases map to TRBD1. CDR3 size: 17 residues. J gave up 0 bases and V 7 bases, and 10 bases lay outside the gene matches. From germline, CDR1 is MDHEN and CDR2 SYDVKM. Written as DNA, the CDR3 is TGTGCCAGCAATCCTGGGAGGGACAGGGCTAGCAATCAGCCCCAGCATTTT. It yields the protein CASNPGRDRASNQPQHF. The full variable domain, rest sourced from reference TRBV28 and TRBJ1-5, is DVKVTQSSRYLVKRTGEKVFLECVQDMDHENMFWYRQDPGLGLRLIYFSYDVKMKEKGDIPEGYSVSREKKERFSLILESASTNQTSMYLCASNPGRDRASNQPQHFGDGTRLSIL.

The sample holds many counts of this clonotype. The chain has TRBV2 and TRBJ2-2, with D unresolved. V lost 3 bases and J 6 bases, leaving 14 bases between the germline ends. CDR1 SNHLY and CDR2 FYNNEI come from the germline V gene. CDR3 length equals 15 residues. The CDR3 loop reads CASSELVSAPGELFF. The CDR3 DNA sequence: TGTGCCAGCAGTGAGCTCGTGAGCGCCCCCGGGGAGCTGTTTTTT.

This clonotype was picked up many times. The chain is built from TRBV28 and TRBJ1-5; D may be TRBD1 (6 bases). Germline V gene data show CDR1 as MDHEN and CDR2 as SYDVKM. The V gene lost 6 bases and the J gene lost 0 bases, with 12 bases spanning the gap. The CDR3 contains 15 residues. CDR3 protein: CASRPQGVSNQPQHF. CDR3 DNA sequence: TGTGCCAGCAGGCCACAGGGAGTTAGCAATCAGCCCCAGCATTTT.

This chain uses TRBV6-2 or TRBV6-3 with TRBJ2-3; maybe TRBD2 (7 bases). The ends were cut back, 6 bases at V and 4 bases at J, with 32 bases in the middle. Germline CDR1 reads MNHEY; CDR2 reads SVGEGT. CDR3 length equals 20 residues. The CDR3 loop reads CASSTMGAGVFPRPPDTQYF. The CDR3 DNA reads as TGTGCCAGCAGCACCATGGGGGCGGGAGTATTCCCCAGACCCCCAGATACGCAGTATTTT.

In this sample, this clonotype turned up many times. CDR3 nucleotides: TGTGCCTACACAGGGGTGAAGGGACAGCCCCAGCATTTT. It encodes CAYTGVKGQPQHF. V is TRBV30 and J is TRBJ1-5, with 7 bases fitting TRBD1. This CDR3 spans 13 amino acids. With 7 bases clipped from V and 7 bases from J, the junction kept 10 bases outside the gene matches. The germline CDR1 and CDR2 sequences are GTSNPN and SVGIG (reference sequence).

This clonotype was found many times. The rearrangement uses TRBV28 and TRBJ2-1, with D maybe TRBD1 (5 bases). The CDR3 is made up of 14 amino acids. V dropped 5 bases and J dropped 6 bases, with 14 bases sitting between them. CDR1 and CDR2 (germline): MDHEN, SYDVKM. The CDR3 sequence: CASSPPGRANEQFF. In nucleotides, the CDR3 is TGTGCCAGCAGTCCCCCAGGGCGCGCCAATGAGCAGTTCTTC.

Worth noting for this clonotype: Given a much more abundant clone one base away, this may be a read error. The chain joins TRBV11-2 to TRBJ2-1, with D tentatively TRBD1 or TRBD2 (5 bases each). Germline-derived CDR1 and CDR2 are SGHAT and FQNNGV. The CDR3 extends over 14 amino acids. Between the trimmed V and J ends, which lost 4 bases and 10 bases, there was a span of 17 bases. DNA for the CDR3: TGTGCCAGCAGCTCGAGGGGTGTTGTCTACGAGCAGTTCTTC. It is translated as CASSSRGVVYEQFF.

This clonotype showed up just once. The chain is built from TRBV6-2 or TRBV6-3 and TRBJ2-1; 12 bases match TRBD2. CDR1 and CDR2 (germline): MNHEY, SVGEGT. This CDR3 comprises 16 residues. J lost 2 bases, V lost 5 bases, and 4 bases had no gene match. In DNA form, the CDR3 reads TGTGCCAGCAGTGCCCTAGCGGGAGGGCCCTACAATGAGCAGTTCTTC. Translating gives CASSALAGGPYNEQFF.

Many counts were recorded for this clonotype. The rearrangement links TRBV29-1 to TRBJ2-1, with D possibly being TRBD2 (6 bases). This CDR3 contains 14 residues. The germline CDR1 and CDR2 sequences are SQVTM and ANQGSEA. V lost 3 bases and J lost 6, with 15 bases in between. DNA for the CDR3: TGCAGCGTTGATCGGGGGTTTGGGGGCAATGAGCAGTTCTTC. The encoded protein is CSVDRGFGGNEQFF.

The chain couples TRBV4-1 to TRBJ1-5; no reliable D call. This CDR3 has 16 amino acids. CDR1 is MGHRA, CDR2 YSYEKL, per germline. With 1 base removed from V and 0 bases from J, the gap between germline ends came to 10 bases. The CDR3 DNA sequence: TGCGCCAGCAGCCAAGTCCCCTACGGTAGCAATCAGCCCCAGCATTTT. It is translated as CASSQVPYGSNQPQHF.

In this sample, this clonotype turned up many times. CDR3 sequence reads: CASSPSGAGNQPQHF. CDR3 DNA: TGTGCCAGCAGTCCGTCAGGGGCAGGGAATCAGCCCCAGCATTTT. This chain links TRBV6-1 with TRBJ1-5; tentative D call: TRBD1 (6 bases). There are 15 residues in the CDR3. V lost 5 bases, J lost 4 bases, and 15 bases lay in between. Germline V gene data show CDR1 as MNHNS and CDR2 as SASEGT.

In this sample, this clonotype turned up once. A much bigger clone sits one base away, suggesting this may be a read error. The genes are TRBV7-2 and TRBJ2-5; D perhaps matches TRBD1 (5 bases). Germline V CDR1 and CDR2: SGHTA, FQGNSA. V lost 4 bases and J lost 2, with 8 bases in between. The CDR3 loop spans 13 amino acids. The DNA for the CDR3 is TGTGCCAGCAGCTCCCGGACACAAGAGACCCAGTACTTC. Translating it yields CASSSRTQETQYF.

This clonotype appeared many times. This chain links TRBV30 with TRBJ1-5, with D perhaps matching TRBD1 (5 bases). In germline, CDR1 is GTSNPN, CDR2 SVGIG (reference sequence). V was pared by 3 bases and J by 2 bases, with 11 bases between. This CDR3 comprises 14 residues. This CDR3 reads CAWRGEGGNQPQHF. The DNA of the CDR3 is TGTGCCTGGAGGGGGGAAGGAGGCAATCAGCCCCAGCATTTT. Full variable domain (outside the CDR3, taken from reference TRBV30 and TRBJ1-5): SQTIHQWPATLVQPVGSPLSLECTVEGTSNPNLYWYRQAAGRGLQLLFYSVGIGQISSEVPQNLSASRPQDRQFILSSKKLLLSDSGFYLCAWRGEGGNQPQHFGDGTRLSIL.

This clonotype has at least ten counts. This rearrangement joins TRBV19 to TRBJ2-2; D is possibly TRBD1 (6 bases). The germline V gene encodes CDR1 LNHDA and CDR2 SQIVND (reference sequence). The CDR3 totals 14 residues. With 5 bases removed from V and 4 bases from J, the gap between germline ends came to 11 bases. The CDR3 sequence: CASSLQQGTGELFF. Here the CDR3 DNA reads TGTGCCAGTAGTCTGCAACAGGGCACCGGGGAGCTGTTTTTT.